This entry lists 26 T cell receptor beta chains sequenced from one sample in a study of T cell responses to AZD1222 COVID-19 vaccine. Sequenced by immunoSEQ multiplex PCR; TCRdb stores in-frame clones only, minus some. The sample records about 180,000 clones, 85% to 95% being singletons. The input for sequencing was peripheral blood, taken 28 days after the second dose of the MenACWY control vaccine. The source is an adult who received the MenACWY meningococcal vaccine as a control.

The chain links TRBV4-2 to TRBJ1-5; D is perhaps TRBD1 (5 bases). The ends were cut back, 0 bases at V and 5 bases at J, with 17 bases in the middle. CDR1 and CDR2 (germline): LGHNA, YNFKEQ. The CDR3 is made up of 17 amino acids. This CDR3 is CASSQDPGRQGDQPQHF. The CDR3 coding sequence is TGTGCCAGCAGCCAAGATCCCGGTCGGCAGGGTGATCAGCCCCAGCATTTT.

V and J are TRBV5-1 and TRBJ1-6; TRBD1 is a possible D gene (5 bases). V shed 0 bases and J shed 3 bases, with 7 bases lying between them. This CDR3 comprises 15 residues. Germline V gene sequence: CDR1 SGHRS, CDR2 YFSETQ. This chain's CDR3 is CASSLADSYNSPLHF. The CDR3 DNA sequence: TGCGCCAGCAGCTTGGCTGACAGCTATAATTCACCCCTCCACTTT.

The chain has TRBV5-1 and TRBJ1-1, with TRBD1 matching over 7 bases. The germline V gene encodes CDR1 SGHRS and CDR2 YFSETQ. The CDR3 spans 15 residues. V lost 4 bases and J lost 3; bases outside the gene matches: 9. The CDR3 DNA follows: TGCGCCAGCAGCACACAGGGGATAGGAGACACTGAAGCTTTCTTT. Amino acids: CASSTQGIGDTEAFF.

The chain employs TRBV6-5 and TRBJ1-1, with D unclear. The CDR3 extends over 12 amino acids. Deletions cut 8 bases from V and 3 bases from J, with 10 bases between. CDR1 is MNHEY and CDR2 is SVGAGI in the germline V gene. DNA for the CDR3: TGTGCCAGCTCGAATGGGGACACTGAAGCTTTCTTT. This gives the protein CASSNGDTEAFF.

J is TRBJ1-5 and V is TRBV2, with TRBD1 as a possible D gene (5 bases). Between the trimmed V and J ends, which lost 7 bases and 0 bases, there was a span of 13 bases. The CDR3 totals 15 residues. Germline CDR1 reads SNHLY; CDR2 reads FYNNEI. The CDR3 reads CASTGGGVSNQPQHF. The CDR3 DNA reads as TGTGCCAGCACGGGGGGAGGGGTTAGCAATCAGCCCCAGCATTTT.

This chain uses TRBV15 with TRBJ1-1; possible D gene TRBD1, 5 bases. The germline V and J ends were trimmed by 5 bases and 5 bases, with 15 bases remaining between them. CDR1 is LNHNV and CDR2 is YYDKDF in the germline V gene (reference sequence). This CDR3 is 14 amino acids long. The CDR3 loop reads CATSRGRGMTEAFF. CDR3 in DNA: TGTGCCACCAGCCGTGGCCGGGGGATGACTGAAGCTTTCTTT.

Only one count was recorded for this clone. The chain uses TRBV4-3 and TRBJ1-5, with a weak D call TRBD1 (6 bases). V lost 0 bases and J 4 bases, leaving 13 bases between the germline ends. This CDR3 contains 16 residues. Germline-derived CDR1 and CDR2 are LGHNA and YSLEER. CDR3 in DNA: TGCGCCAGCAGCCAAGATTGGAACAGGGAAAATCAGCCCCAGCATTTT. This encodes CASSQDWNRENQPQHF.

This sequence joins TRBV9 and TRBJ1-3, with D perhaps TRBD1 (6 bases). The length of the CDR3 is 15 residues. The germline V gene has CDR1 SGDLS and CDR2 YYNGEE. Trimming pared 0 bases from V and 0 bases from J, leaving 7 bases between. CDR3 residues: CASSVAGDSGNTIYF. DNA for the CDR3: TGTGCCAGCAGCGTAGCAGGGGACTCTGGAAACACCATATATTTT.

There are a few counts of this clone. This rearrangement joins TRBV19 to TRBJ2-2, with TRBD2 as a possible D gene (5 bases). The CDR3 has 12 residues. V was pared by 4 bases and J by 6 bases, with 6 bases between. Germline assignment: CDR1 LNHDA and CDR2 SQIVND (reference sequence). The CDR3 loop reads CASSKEAGELFF. The CDR3 nucleotides read TGTGCCAGTAGTAAGGAGGCCGGGGAGCTGTTTTTT.

This sequence joins TRBV2 and TRBJ2-7, with D perhaps TRBD1 (6 bases). CDR3 length: 14 residues. With 4 bases removed from V and 0 bases from J, the gap between germline ends came to 10 bases. CDR1 and CDR2 (germline): SNHLY, FYNNEI. The CDR3 region is CASSARGHSYEQYF. CDR3 DNA: TGTGCCAGCAGTGCTCGGGGACACTCCTACGAGCAGTACTTC.

The V and J genes are TRBV20-1 and TRBJ1-6, with D possibly TRBD1 on 6 matching bases. Trimming left V 3 bases short and J 9 bases short, with 12 bases between. CDR1 is DFQATT and CDR2 is SNEGSKA in the germline V gene (reference sequence). CDR3 length: 13 amino acids. The DNA of the CDR3 is TGCAGTGCTAGTCCGAGGGGGAGTTCACCCCTCCACTTT. This gives the protein CSASPRGSSPLHF.

The genes are TRBV7-9 and TRBJ1-3, with D unclear. Germline CDR1 SEHNR, CDR2 FQNEAQ (reference sequence). Trimming took off 1 base at V and 4 bases at J, with 8 bases between the two ends. The CDR3 runs to 14 residues. CDR3 region: CASSLVVKGNTIYF. CDR3 sequence (DNA): TGTGCCAGCAGCTTAGTAGTGAAAGGAAACACCATATATTTT. Full variable domain (missing parts from reference TRBV7-9 and TRBJ1-3): DTGVSQNPRHKITKRGQNVTFRCDPISEHNRLYWYRQTLGQGPEFLTYFQNEAQLEKSRLLSDRFSAERPKGSFSTLEIQRTEQGDSAMYLCASSLVVKGNTIYFGEGSWLTVV.

As for this clone: Germline is not matched at one junction end, which may reflect a read error. This rearrangement joins TRBV6-5 to TRBJ2-7; D may be TRBD1 (6 bases). This CDR3 is built from 13 residues. CDR1 is MNHEY, CDR2 SVGAGI, per germline. CDR3 in amino acids: CASSPGHGAAGLF. DNA of the CDR3: TGTGCCAGCAGTCCGGGACACGGGGCAGCCGGACTTTTC.

V gene TRBV3-1 (or the pseudogene TRBV3-2) combines with J gene TRBJ1-2; D might be TRBD1 (5 bases). CDR3 length: 13 amino acids. Trimming took off 3 bases at V and 7 bases at J, with 12 bases between the two ends. CDR1 and CDR2 from the germline V gene are LGHDT and YNNKEL (reference sequence). CDR3 in DNA: TGTGCCAGCAGCCAGGGGACCTCCGGTGGCTACACCTTC. Translated: CASSQGTSGGYTF.

The gene calls are TRBV7-3 and TRBJ2-3; unclear D gene. This CDR3 is built from 15 residues. Between the trimmed V and J ends, which lost 0 bases and 2 bases, there was a span of 9 bases. Germline V gene lookup returns CDR1 SGHTA and CDR2 FQGTGA. This chain's CDR3 is CASSLTGHYTDTQYF. The CDR3 nucleotides are TGTGCCAGCAGCTTAACTGGTCACTACACAGATACGCAGTATTTT.

The chain uses TRBV10-1 and TRBJ1-4; perhaps TRBD1 as D (5 bases). V dropped 8 bases and J dropped 6 bases, with 13 bases sitting between them. This CDR3 has 13 amino acids. Germline-derived CDR1 and CDR2 are WNHNN and SYGVQD (reference sequence). Here the CDR3 reads CASQQALDEKLFF. In DNA form, the CDR3 reads TGCGCCAGCCAACAGGCGTTGGATGAAAAACTGTTTTTT.

The chain carries TRBV19 and TRBJ1-1, with D possibly TRBD1 on 5 matching bases. Germline V gene data show CDR1 as LNHDA and CDR2 as SQIVND (reference sequence). The CDR3 spans 16 residues. V was clipped by 6 bases and J by 4 bases, with 21 bases between them. CDR3 sequence (DNA): TGTGCCAGTAGCTCCCCGTCGCCCGGGGGATCCACTGAAGCTTTCTTT. Translated, it gives CASSSPSPGGSTEAFF. Full variable domain (missing parts from reference TRBV19 and TRBJ1-1): DGGITQSPKYLFRKEGQNVTLSCEQNLNHDAMYWYRQDPGQGLRLIYYSQIVNDFQKGDIAEGYSVSREKKESFPLTVTSAQKNPTAFYLCASSSPSPGGSTEAFFGQGTRLTVV.

The rearrangement joins TRBV12-3 or TRBV12-4 to TRBJ1-1; no reliable D call. The CDR3 sequence is 12 residues long. The V end lost 4 bases, the J end lost 9 bases, and 12 bases lay between the germline ends. CDR3 sequence (DNA): TGTGCCAGCAGTTCGGGCTACCCGAAAGCTTTCTTT. This sequence encodes CASSSGYPKAFF.

V and J are TRBV15 and TRBJ1-5, with TRBD1 identical over 8 bases. The CDR3 has 17 residues. Germline CDR1 and CDR2: LNHNV and YYDKDF (reference sequence). The junction had 9 bases not matched to a gene; V was cut back by 2 bases and J by 3 bases. The CDR3 spells CATSRSPGQAYNQPQHF. The CDR3 coding sequence is TGTGCCACCAGCAGATCCCCGGGACAGGCATACAATCAGCCCCAGCATTTT.

This sequence joins TRBV2 and TRBJ1-5, with 9 positions matching TRBD1. Per germline, CDR1 SNHLY and CDR2 FYNNEI. The CDR3 contains 15 residues. Germline trimming cut 7 bases from V and 0 bases from J; bases unmatched to any gene: 4. The CDR3 sequence: CASTLDRGSNQPQHF. The CDR3 nucleotides read TGTGCCAGCACCCTGGACAGGGGTAGCAATCAGCCCCAGCATTTT.

The chain couples TRBV10-3 to TRBJ2-1; perhaps TRBD2 as D (6 bases). V was shortened by 4 bases and J by 10 bases, with 17 bases between the two germline ends. CDR3 length equals 14 residues. Germline CDR1 is ENHRY and CDR2 is SYGVKD. This CDR3 is CAISGGTGVGEQFF. The CDR3 nucleotides read TGTGCCATCAGTGGGGGGACTGGGGTAGGGGAGCAGTTCTTC.

CDR3 nucleotide sequence: TGTGCCAGCAGCCAAGGAGGAAGCGGGGGGACCGGGGAGCTGTTTTTT. As protein: CASSQGGSGGTGELFF. V and J are TRBV3-1 (or the pseudogene TRBV3-2) and TRBJ2-2, with 9 bases matching TRBD2. V lost 1 base, J lost 5 bases, and 5 bases stayed unmatched. The CDR3 has 16 residues. CDR1 and CDR2 from the germline V gene are LGHDT and YNNKEL (reference sequence).

The chain is built from TRBV28 and TRBJ2-7; TRBD2 is a possible D gene (6 bases). CDR3 length: 14 amino acids. The germline V gene encodes CDR1 MDHEN and CDR2 SYDVKM. V lost 7 bases and J lost 4, with 17 bases in between. CDR3 in amino acids: CASKVPSAVYEQYF. The CDR3 DNA sequence: TGTGCCAGCAAGGTCCCTAGCGCTGTTTACGAGCAGTACTTC.

In DNA form, the CDR3 reads TGTGCCAGCAGCCCGATTGGTAGCGGGGAGCTGTTTTTT. Protein: CASSPIGSGELFF. J is TRBJ2-2 and V is TRBV5-6; D is unclear. With 4 bases removed from V and 7 bases from J, the gap between germline ends came to 11 bases. The CDR3 sequence is 13 residues long. The germline gives CDR1 SGHDT, CDR2 YYEEEE.

This rearrangement joins TRBV7-9 to TRBJ1-5, with 7 nucleotides matching TRBD1. This CDR3 is built from 16 residues. The germline V gene encodes CDR1 SEHNR and CDR2 FQNEAQ (reference sequence). V gave up 3 bases and J gave up 3 bases; unmatched junction bases: 8. As DNA, the CDR3 is TGTGCCAGCAGCTTGTTCAGGGGGAGAGACAATCAGCCCCAGCATTTT. Translating it yields CASSLFRGRDNQPQHF. Full variable domain (rest looked up from reference TRBV7-9 and TRBJ1-5): DTGVSQNPRHKITKRGQNVTFRCDPISEHNRLYWYRQTLGQGPEFLTYFQNEAQLEKSRLLSDRFSAERPKGSFSTLEIQRTEQGDSAMYLCASSLFRGRDNQPQHFGDGTRLSIL.

This clone was counted a single time. The V and J genes are TRBV6-5 and TRBJ2-5; the D is unclear. The CDR3 is 13 residues long. V was pared by 6 bases and J by 1 base, with 9 bases between. Germline CDR1 reads MNHEY; CDR2 reads SVGAGI. CDR3 in amino acids: CASSLSVQETQYF. CDR3 DNA: TGTGCCAGCAGCCTCTCCGTCCAAGAGACCCAGTACTTC.